These 20 T cell receptor beta chains share one sample of origin, sequenced in a study of CD8+ T cells in alopecia areata. Sequencing used cDNA as its template, made by extracting RNA and reverse transcribing it. Measured with immunoSEQ multiplex PCR; TCRdb has only the in-frame clones, and not every one. The profile shows 90,000 to 120,000 clones, 59% of them singletons. The specimen was CD8+ T cells sorted from blood. These receptors originate from a human donor in good health.

The rearrangement uses TRBV4-1 and TRBJ2-1; TRBD2 aligns across 11 bases. The V gene's germline CDR1 is MGHRA and CDR2 YSYEKL. V dropped 4 bases and J dropped 5; count of bases not matched to a gene: 7. The CDR3 runs to 16 residues. The CDR3 reads CASSRELAGADNEQFF. CDR3 coding DNA: TGCGCCAGCAGCCGAGAACTAGCGGGGGCCGACAATGAGCAGTTCTTC.

CDR3 DNA: TGTGCCAGCAGCTTATCGGGACCCCTATCCTACAATGAGCAGTTCTTC. Protein sequence: CASSLSGPLSYNEQFF. V is TRBV7-9 and J is TRBJ2-1; D assignment may be TRBD1 or TRBD2 (5 bases each). CDR1 is SEHNR, CDR2 FQNEAQ, per germline (reference sequence). V gave up 2 bases and J gave up 1 base, with 12 bases separating them. This CDR3 comprises 16 residues.

V usage is TRBV7-8 and J usage is TRBJ2-5; D ambiguous. The CDR3 is 11 amino acids. In germline, CDR1 is SGHVS, CDR2 FQNEAQ. The V end was cut by 3 bases, the J end by 5 bases, with 4 bases between. The CDR3 region has the DNA TGTGCCAGCAGCTTTTTGGAGACCCAGTACTTC. This translates into CASSFLETQYF.

This clone showed up just a few times. The chain carries TRBV7-2 and TRBJ2-3; 7 nucleotides line up with TRBD2. The CDR3 loop spans 15 amino acids. Unmatched junction bases numbered 7, after V lost 2 bases and J lost 5 bases. CDR1 and CDR2 from the germline V gene are SGHTA and FQGNSA. The CDR3 reads CASSLLPSGIDTQYF. CDR3 sequence (DNA): TGTGCCAGCAGCTTACTGCCTAGCGGTATAGATACGCAGTATTTT.

The genes are TRBV30 and TRBJ2-7, with TRBD1 matching 9 bases. This CDR3 region has 12 residues. With 4 bases clipped from V and 5 bases from J, the junction kept 3 bases outside the gene matches. The germline CDR1 and CDR2 sequences are GTSNPN and SVGIG (reference sequence). The DNA for the CDR3 is TGTGCCTGGACCGGGACAGGGAACGAGCAGTACTTC. It specifies CAWTGTGNEQYF.

The V and J genes are TRBV7-9 and TRBJ2-2; 11 bases are shared with TRBD1. This CDR3 region has 16 residues. J lost 7 bases, V lost 4 bases, and 8 bases had no gene match. From germline, CDR1 is SEHNR and CDR2 FQNEAQ (reference sequence). The CDR3 loop is CASSSWTGGADGELFF. CDR3 in DNA: TGTGCCAGCAGCTCATGGACAGGGGGCGCAGACGGGGAGCTGTTTTTT.

The CDR3 DNA reads as TGTGCCAGCACCCCAAGCCGGGCTGCGAACACTGAAGCTTTCTTT. Amino acids: CASTPSRAANTEAFF. The chain links TRBV5-6 to TRBJ1-1, with D unresolved. CDR1 is SGHDT and CDR2 is YYEEEE in the germline V gene. CDR3 length: 15 amino acids. V was cut by 6 bases and J by 1 base, with 16 bases left in between.

The chain employs TRBV6-5 and TRBJ1-5; 10 bases fit TRBD1. The ends lost 6 bases at V and 3 bases at J; junction bases unmatched: 5. CDR3 size: 15 residues. Germline-derived CDR1 and CDR2 are MNHEY and SVGAGI. Written as DNA, the CDR3 is TGTGCCAGCAGCTCCGGGACAGGGGACAATCAGCCCCAGCATTTT. Its translation is CASSSGTGDNQPQHF.

The chain employs TRBV7-9 and TRBJ2-1, with D maybe TRBD1 (5 bases). V shed 1 base and J shed 8 bases, with 15 bases lying between them. Germline CDR1 is SEHNR and CDR2 is FQNEAQ (reference sequence). The CDR3 contains 15 residues. CDR3 loop: CASSLVQVASDEQFF. The CDR3 bases are TGTGCCAGCAGCTTAGTACAGGTCGCCAGCGATGAGCAGTTCTTC.

The chain recombines TRBV27 with TRBJ1-6; D ambiguous. Trimming cost V 5 bases and J 0 bases, with 17 bases left between them. CDR3 length: 18 residues. Germline V gene sequence: CDR1 MNHEY, CDR2 SMNVEV (reference sequence). The CDR3 loop reads CASSTPRGGSSYNSPLHF. As DNA, the CDR3 is TGTGCCAGCAGTACACCCCGAGGAGGGAGCTCCTATAATTCACCCCTCCACTTT.

This chain joins TRBV15 and TRBJ2-1; 16 bases are shared with TRBD2. This CDR3 comprises 15 residues. Losses at the gene ends were 3 bases for V and 12 bases for J; bases not matched to a gene: 5. Germline-derived CDR1 and CDR2 are LNHNV and YYDKDF (reference sequence). The CDR3 is CATSRGLAGGRGQFF. Written as DNA, the CDR3 is TGTGCCACCAGCAGGGGACTAGCGGGGGGGCGTGGGCAGTTCTTC.

This clone has just a few counts. The V call is TRBV5-1, the J call TRBJ2-1; 9 nucleotides line up with TRBD1. This CDR3 spans 15 amino acids. The V and J ends lost 4 bases and 7 bases, in that order; junction bases with no gene match: 9. Germline assignment: CDR1 SGHRS and CDR2 YFSETQ. As DNA, the CDR3 is TGCGCCAGCAGCGCCTCCGGGACAGGGAGGAATGAGCAGTTCTTC. This encodes CASSASGTGRNEQFF.

This sequence joins TRBV5-1 and TRBJ1-1; D possibly corresponds to TRBD1 (5 bases). The CDR3 covers 17 residues. CDR1 SGHRS and CDR2 YFSETQ come from the germline V gene. V lost 3 bases, J lost 3 bases, and 21 bases lay in between. CDR3 sequence (DNA): TGCGCCAGCAGCTCACCTCACCAAACGGGGGGATACACTGAAGCTTTCTTT. This gives the protein CASSSPHQTGGYTEAFF.

The chain recombines TRBV5-6 with TRBJ2-7; no definite D call. The V end lost 5 bases, the J end lost 1 base, and 7 bases lay between the germline ends. The CDR3 runs to 12 residues. Germline V gene sequence: CDR1 SGHDT, CDR2 YYEEEE. CDR3 DNA: TGTGCCAGCAGTGAAGGTTCCTACGAGCAGTACTTC. As protein: CASSEGSYEQYF.

This chain links TRBV2 with TRBJ1-2; a weak D match, TRBD1 (6 bases). In germline, CDR1 is SNHLY, CDR2 FYNNEI. V was trimmed by 3 bases and J by 4 bases, leaving 18 bases between them. The CDR3 length is 16 residues. The CDR3 protein is CASSDFGRGNGYGYTF. CDR3 coding DNA: TGTGCCAGCAGTGATTTTGGCAGGGGTAACGGCTATGGCTACACCTTC. Full variable domain (outside the CDR3, taken from reference TRBV2 and TRBJ1-2): EPEVTQTPSHQVTQMGQEVILRCVPISNHLYFYWYRQILGQKVEFLVSFYNNEISEKSEIFDDQFSVERPDGSNFTLKIRSTKLEDSAMYFCASSDFGRGNGYGYTFGSGTRLTVV.

The rearrangement links TRBV7-6 to TRBJ2-1; D possibly corresponds to TRBD2 (6 bases). There are 14 residues in the CDR3. The ends were cut back, 1 base at V and 8 bases at J, with 12 bases in the middle. Germline V CDR1 and CDR2: SGHVS, FNYEAQ. The CDR3 bases are TGTGCCAGCAGCTTAGAGGCGGGGCTAGATGAGCAGTTCTTC. Translation gives CASSLEAGLDEQFF.

This clone occurred a few times. The CDR3 loop is CASSQDPEWEKYQPQHF. In nucleotides, the CDR3 is TGCGCCAGCAGCCAAGACCCAGAATGGGAAAAATATCAGCCCCAGCATTTT. The chain combines TRBV4-1 with TRBJ1-5; no reliable D call. Trimming cost V 0 bases and J 5 bases, with 17 bases left between them. The germline gives CDR1 MGHRA, CDR2 YSYEKL. CDR3 length: 17 amino acids.

The rearrangement uses TRBV6-6 and TRBJ2-5; the D gene is possibly TRBD2 (5 bases). The CDR3 contains 14 residues. Germline CDR1 is MNHNY and CDR2 is SVGAGI (reference sequence). The V gene lost 8 bases and the J gene lost 2 bases, with 15 bases spanning the gap. The CDR3 region has the DNA TGTGCCAGCGGCGAAAACGGGGTACAAGAGACCCAGTACTTC. Translated, it gives CASGENGVQETQYF.

This clone was seen a few times. This rearrangement joins TRBV28 to TRBJ2-6; D tentatively reads TRBD1 or TRBD2 (5 bases each). The V end was cut by 2 bases, the J end by 0 bases, with 8 bases between. The CDR3 consists of 16 residues. Germline V gene lookup returns CDR1 MDHEN and CDR2 SYDVKM. This chain's CDR3 is CASSLGGLSGANVLTF. CDR3 nucleotides: TGTGCCAGCAGTTTAGGGGGTCTCTCTGGGGCCAACGTCCTGACTTTC.

At least ten counts were recorded for this clone. This sequence joins TRBV6-5 and TRBJ2-1; D gene unclear. The length of the CDR3 is 10 residues. Germline-derived CDR1 and CDR2 are MNHEY and SVGAGI. V lost 6 bases and J lost 14, with 11 bases in between. The CDR3, as DNA: TGTGCCAGCAGCGGTGTAAGGGAGTTCTTC. Translation: CASSGVREFF.